These T cell receptor beta chains were read from a single sample in a study of cytomegalovirus exposure and HLA in healthy donors. Clones were sequenced by immunoSEQ multiplex PCR, and TCRdb holds only the in-frame ones, with some missing. This sample has fewer than 250,000 clones; about 89% occur once, and the top ten carry 1.3%. Sequences were obtained from PBMCs. Receptors were obtained from a man aged 25 to 40 in good health and CMV-seronegative. Both conserved end residues are part of each CDR3. D genes are given only for firm matches. Not every row has a clone size; where given, it reads once, few, many or a size class.

j_call clone_size d_call v_call cdr3_aa cdr3_nt
TRBJ1-2 NA NA TRBV6-5 CASSYSIAEAGYGYTF TGTGCCAGCAGTTACTCGATCGCGGAGGCCGGCTATGGCTACACCTTC
TRBJ2-1 NA TRBD2 TRBV6-1 CASRWEGSINEQFF TGTGCCAGCCGCTGGGAGGGGTCTATCAATGAGCAGTTCTTC
TRBJ1-1 NA NA TRBV7-8 CASSPIAFSGTEAFF TGTGCCAGCAGCCCCATAGCCTTCTCGGGCACTGAAGCTTTCTTT
TRBJ2-2 NA TRBD2 TRBV27 CASRGLAENTGELFF TGTGCCAGCCGGGGACTAGCGGAAAACACCGGGGAGCTGTTTTTT
TRBJ1-1 NA TRBD1 TRBV4-2 CASSLSGQGYEAFF TGTGCCAGCAGCCTTTCTGGACAGGGGTATGAAGCTTTCTTT
TRBJ2-5 once TRBD1 TRBV30 CAWSLGQGQETQYF TGTGCCTGGAGTTTGGGACAGGGTCAAGAGACCCAGTACTTC
TRBJ1-4 NA NA TRBV5-6 CASSVLGAGEKLFF TGTGCCAGCAGCGTGCTGGGGGCGGGTGAAAAACTGTTTTTT
TRBJ1-1 NA NA TRBV11-1 CASSSGNTEAFF TGTGCCAGCAGTTCGGGGAACACTGAAGCTTTCTTT
TRBJ2-5 NA TRBD1 TRBV11-2 CASSSVRTGGLETQYF TGTGCCAGCAGCTCAGTCCGGACAGGGGGTTTGGAGACCCAGTACTTC
TRBJ2-5 NA NA TRBV5-5 CASSFRTQETQYF TGTGCCAGCAGCTTCCGAACGCAGGAGACCCAGTACTTC
TRBJ1-1 few TRBD1 TRBV6-1 CASQGQGDVFSFF TGTGCCAGCCAGGGACAGGGAGATGTTTTTTCGTTCTTT
TRBJ2-1 NA NA TRBV11-3 CASSLGQANYNEQFF TGTGCCAGCAGCTTAGGGCAGGCCAACTACAATGAGCAGTTCTTC
TRBJ2-7 NA TRBD1 TRBV7-2 CASSQRPWDRGYEQYF TGTGCCAGCAGCCAAAGACCCTGGGACAGGGGTTACGAGCAGTACTTC
TRBJ2-1 NA NA TRBV7-2 CASSSGAIYNEQFF TGTGCCAGCAGCTCTGGGGCTATATACAATGAGCAGTTCTTC
TRBJ1-2 NA NA TRBV7-9 CASSPEAGRFYGYTF TGTGCCAGCAGCCCCGAGGCTGGGAGGTTTTATGGCTACACCTTC
TRBJ2-7 NA TRBD1 TRBV5-1 CASSWEGQGAREQYF TGCGCCAGCAGCTGGGAGGGACAGGGGGCGCGAGAGCAGTACTTC
TRBJ2-3 once NA TRBV5-6 CASSSGIGNSDTQYF TGTGCCAGCAGCTCGGGGATCGGAAACTCAGATACGCAGTATTTT
TRBJ1-2 NA TRBD1 TRBV7-9 CSSSLDQGVDYGYTF TGTTCCAGCAGCTTAGATCAGGGGGTAGACTATGGCTACACCTTC
TRBJ2-3 once NA TRBV5-1 CASSLAAGTADTQYF TGCGCCAGCAGCTTGGCCGCCGGAACAGCAGATACGCAGTATTTT
TRBJ1-5 NA NA TRBV4-3 CASSQDRGSQPQHF TGCGCCAGCAGCCAAGATAGGGGTAGTCAGCCCCAGCATTTT
TRBJ1-4 NA NA TRBV11-2 CASSLGSFRRPVTEKLFF TGTGCCAGCAGCTTAGGGAGTTTTCGGAGGCCCGTTACGGAAAAACTGTTTTTT
TRBJ1-2 few TRBD1 TRBV25-1 CASSETGENYGYTF TGTGCCAGCAGTGAGACAGGGGAGAACTATGGCTACACCTTC
TRBJ2-5 NA TRBD2 TRBV6-1 CASSEPLAGGLLQETQYF TGTGCCAGCAGTGAGCCTCTAGCGGGGGGCCTCTTACAAGAGACCCAGTACTTC
TRBJ1-1 once NA TRBV5-6 CASSSDHDSRRPEAFF TGTGCCAGCAGCTCTGATCACGACAGCCGCCGGCCTGAAGCTTTCTTT
TRBJ2-7 NA NA TRBV7-9 CASDSGVSYEQYF TGTGCCTCGGACTCGGGGGTCTCCTACGAGCAGTACTTC
TRBJ1-3 NA TRBD1 TRBV18 CASSPQGARGNTIYF TGTGCCAGCTCGCCACAGGGGGCAAGAGGAAACACCATATATTTT
TRBJ2-1 NA NA TRBV6-1 CASSESRYNEQFF TGTGCCAGCAGTGAATCCCGGTACAATGAGCAGTTCTTC